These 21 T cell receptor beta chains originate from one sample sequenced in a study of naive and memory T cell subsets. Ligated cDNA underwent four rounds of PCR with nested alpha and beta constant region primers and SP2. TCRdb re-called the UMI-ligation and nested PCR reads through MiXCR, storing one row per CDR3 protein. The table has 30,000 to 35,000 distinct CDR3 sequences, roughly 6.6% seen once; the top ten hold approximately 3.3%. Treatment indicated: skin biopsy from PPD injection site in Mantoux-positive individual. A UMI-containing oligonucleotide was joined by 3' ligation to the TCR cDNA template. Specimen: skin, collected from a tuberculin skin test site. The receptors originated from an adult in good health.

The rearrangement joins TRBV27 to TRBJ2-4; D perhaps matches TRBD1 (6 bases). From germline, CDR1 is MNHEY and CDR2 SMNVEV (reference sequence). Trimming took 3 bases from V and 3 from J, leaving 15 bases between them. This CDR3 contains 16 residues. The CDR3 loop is CASSFDSGTSKNIQYF. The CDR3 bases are TGTGCCAGCAGTTTCGACTCCGGGACAAGCAAAAACATTCAGTACTTC.

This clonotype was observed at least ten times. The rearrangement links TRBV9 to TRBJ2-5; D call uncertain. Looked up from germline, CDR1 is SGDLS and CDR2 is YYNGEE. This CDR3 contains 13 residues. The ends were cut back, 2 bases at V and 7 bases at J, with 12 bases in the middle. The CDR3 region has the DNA TGTGCCAGCAGCGTTGGCCAGCTGGCGACCCAGTACTTC. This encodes CASSVGQLATQYF.

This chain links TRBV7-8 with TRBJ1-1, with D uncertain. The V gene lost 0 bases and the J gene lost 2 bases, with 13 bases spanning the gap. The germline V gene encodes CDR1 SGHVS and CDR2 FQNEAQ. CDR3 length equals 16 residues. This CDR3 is CASSLAEIGINTEAFF. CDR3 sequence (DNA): TGTGCCAGCAGCTTAGCGGAGATAGGCATCAACACTGAAGCTTTCTTT.

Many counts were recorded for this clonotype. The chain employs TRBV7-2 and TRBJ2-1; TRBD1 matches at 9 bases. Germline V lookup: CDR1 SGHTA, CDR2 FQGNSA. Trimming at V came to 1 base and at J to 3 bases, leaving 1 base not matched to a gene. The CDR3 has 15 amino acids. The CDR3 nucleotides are TGTGCCAGCAGCTTAGGGGGACAGGGCTACAATGAGCAGTTCTTC. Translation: CASSLGGQGYNEQFF.

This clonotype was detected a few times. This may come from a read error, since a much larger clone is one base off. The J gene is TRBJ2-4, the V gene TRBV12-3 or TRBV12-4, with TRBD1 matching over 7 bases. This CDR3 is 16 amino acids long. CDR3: CSSRTGTAVTGNIQYF. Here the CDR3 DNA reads TGTTCCAGCAGAACCGGGACAGCCGTTACGGGAAACATTCAGTACTTC.

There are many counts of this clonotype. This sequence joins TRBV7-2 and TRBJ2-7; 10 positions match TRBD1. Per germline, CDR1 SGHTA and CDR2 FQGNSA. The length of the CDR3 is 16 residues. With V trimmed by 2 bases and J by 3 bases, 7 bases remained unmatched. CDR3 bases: TGTGCCAGCAGCTTACAGGGGGGACAGGGGTACTACGAGCAGTACTTC. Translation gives CASSLQGGQGYYEQYF. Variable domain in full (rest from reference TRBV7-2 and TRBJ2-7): GAGVSQSPSNKVTEKGKDVELRCDPISGHTALYWYRQSLGQGLEFLIYFQGNSAPDKSGLPSDRFSAERTGGSVSTLTIQRTQQEDSAVYLCASSLQGGQGYYEQYFGPGTRLTVT.

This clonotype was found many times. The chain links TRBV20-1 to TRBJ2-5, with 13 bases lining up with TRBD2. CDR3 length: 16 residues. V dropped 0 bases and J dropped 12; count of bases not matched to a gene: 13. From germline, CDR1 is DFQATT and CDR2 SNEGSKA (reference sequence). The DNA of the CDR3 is TGCAGTGCTAGAGATGAGACAGTACTAGCGGGGGGGCCCAAGTACTTC. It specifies CSARDETVLAGGPKYF.

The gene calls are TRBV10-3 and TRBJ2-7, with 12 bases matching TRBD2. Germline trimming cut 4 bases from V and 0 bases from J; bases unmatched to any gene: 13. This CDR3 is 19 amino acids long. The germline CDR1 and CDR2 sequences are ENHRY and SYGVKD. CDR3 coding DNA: TGTGCCATCAGTGGCCCGACTAGCGGGGGTTTTCTTAGCTCCTACGAGCAGTACTTC. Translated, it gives CAISGPTSGGFLSSYEQYF.

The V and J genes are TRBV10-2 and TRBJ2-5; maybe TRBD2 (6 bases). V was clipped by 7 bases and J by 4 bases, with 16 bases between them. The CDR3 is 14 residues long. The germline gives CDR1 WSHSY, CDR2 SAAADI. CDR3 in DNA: TGCGCCAGCACCCGACCCGAGGAGGGAGAGACCCAGTACTTC. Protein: CASTRPEEGETQYF.

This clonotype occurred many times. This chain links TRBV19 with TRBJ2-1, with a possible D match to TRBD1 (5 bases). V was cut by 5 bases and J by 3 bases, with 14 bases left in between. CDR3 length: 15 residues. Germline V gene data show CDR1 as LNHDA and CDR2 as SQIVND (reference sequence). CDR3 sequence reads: CASSLTGYGYNEQFF. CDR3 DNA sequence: TGTGCCAGTAGTCTTACAGGTTATGGCTACAATGAGCAGTTCTTC.

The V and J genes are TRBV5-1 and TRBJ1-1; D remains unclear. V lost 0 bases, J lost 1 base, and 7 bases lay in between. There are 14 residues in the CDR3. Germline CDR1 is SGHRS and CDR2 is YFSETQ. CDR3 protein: CASSLVESNTEAFF. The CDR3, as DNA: TGCGCCAGCAGCTTGGTGGAGTCGAACACTGAAGCTTTCTTT.

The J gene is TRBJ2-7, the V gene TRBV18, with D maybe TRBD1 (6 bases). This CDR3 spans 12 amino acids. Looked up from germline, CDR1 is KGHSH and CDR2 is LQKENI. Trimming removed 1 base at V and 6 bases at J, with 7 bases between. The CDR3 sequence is CASSPRGGEQYF. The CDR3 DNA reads TGTGCCAGCTCACCACGAGGGGGCGAGCAGTACTTC. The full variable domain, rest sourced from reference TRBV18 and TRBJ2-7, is NAGVMQNPRHLVRRRGQEARLRCSPMKGHSHVYWYRQLPEEGLKFMVYLQKENIIDESGMPKERFSAEFPKEGPSILRIQQVVRGDSAAYFCASSPRGGEQYFGPGTRLTVT.

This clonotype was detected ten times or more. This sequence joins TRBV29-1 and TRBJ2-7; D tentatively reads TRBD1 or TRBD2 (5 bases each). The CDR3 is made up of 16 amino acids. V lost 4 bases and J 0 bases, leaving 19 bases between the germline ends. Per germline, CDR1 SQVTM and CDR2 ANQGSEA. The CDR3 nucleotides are TGCAGCGTTGTGTTCTCTTCGGGGCCAAACTCCTACGAGCAGTACTTC. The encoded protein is CSVVFSSGPNSYEQYF.

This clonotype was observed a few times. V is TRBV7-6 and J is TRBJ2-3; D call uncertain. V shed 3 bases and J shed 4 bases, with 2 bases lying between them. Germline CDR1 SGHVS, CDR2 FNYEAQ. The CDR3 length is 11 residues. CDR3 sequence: CASSLADTQYF. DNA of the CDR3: TGTGCCAGCAGCTTGGCAGATACGCAGTATTTT. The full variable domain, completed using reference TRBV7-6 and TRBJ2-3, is GAGVSQSPRYKVTKRGQDVALRCDPISGHVSLYWYRQALGQGPEFLTYFNYEAQQDKSGLPNDRFSAERPEGSISTLTIQRTEQRDSAMYRCASSLADTQYFGPGTRLTVL.

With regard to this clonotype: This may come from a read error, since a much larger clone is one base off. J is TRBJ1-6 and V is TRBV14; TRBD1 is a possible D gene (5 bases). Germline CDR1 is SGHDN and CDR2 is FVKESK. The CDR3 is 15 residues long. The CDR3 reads CASSQDRARGSRLHF. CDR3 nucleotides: TGTGCCAGCAGCCAAGACAGGGCACGAGGTTCACGCCTCCACTTT.

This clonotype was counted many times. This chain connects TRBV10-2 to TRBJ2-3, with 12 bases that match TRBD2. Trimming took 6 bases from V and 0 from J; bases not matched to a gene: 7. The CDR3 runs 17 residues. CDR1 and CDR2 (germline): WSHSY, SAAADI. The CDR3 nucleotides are TGCGCCAGCAGCCCGGGACTAGCGGGTCCAAGCACAGATACGCAGTATTTT. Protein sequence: CASSPGLAGPSTDTQYF.

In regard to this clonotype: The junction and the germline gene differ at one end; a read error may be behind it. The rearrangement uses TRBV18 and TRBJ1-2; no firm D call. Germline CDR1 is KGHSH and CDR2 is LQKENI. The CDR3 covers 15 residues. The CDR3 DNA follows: TGTGCCAGCTCACCAGAGATGACGGGATATGATGGCGACACCTTC. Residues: CASSPEMTGYDGDTF.

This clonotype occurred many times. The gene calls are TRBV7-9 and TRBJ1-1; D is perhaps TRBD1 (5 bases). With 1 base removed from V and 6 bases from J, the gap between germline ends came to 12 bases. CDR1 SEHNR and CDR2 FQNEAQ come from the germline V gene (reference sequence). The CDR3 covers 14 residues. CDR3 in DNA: TGTGCCAGCAGCTTAGTAACGACAGCTTCTGAAGCTTTCTTT. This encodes CASSLVTTASEAFF.

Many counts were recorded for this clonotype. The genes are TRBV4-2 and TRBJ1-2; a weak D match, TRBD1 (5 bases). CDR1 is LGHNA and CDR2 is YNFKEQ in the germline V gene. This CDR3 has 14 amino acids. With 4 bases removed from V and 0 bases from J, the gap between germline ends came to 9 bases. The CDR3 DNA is TGTGCCAGCAGCCTCACAGGAGCTAACTATGGCTACACCTTC. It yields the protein CASSLTGANYGYTF.

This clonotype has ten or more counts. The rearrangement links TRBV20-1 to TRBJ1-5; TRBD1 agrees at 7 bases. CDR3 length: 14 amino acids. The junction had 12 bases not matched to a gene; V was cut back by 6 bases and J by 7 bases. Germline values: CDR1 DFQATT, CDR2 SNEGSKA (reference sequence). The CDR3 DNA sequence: TGCAGTGCCTACAAGCCAGGGGGTAAACAGCCCCAGCATTTT. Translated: CSAYKPGGKQPQHF.

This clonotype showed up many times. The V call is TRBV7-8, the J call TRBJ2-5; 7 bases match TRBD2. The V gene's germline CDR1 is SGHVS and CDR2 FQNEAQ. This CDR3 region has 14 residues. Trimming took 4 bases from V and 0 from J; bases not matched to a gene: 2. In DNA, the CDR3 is TGTGCCAGCAGCTGGCTAGCGGACCAAGAGACCCAGTACTTC. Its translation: CASSWLADQETQYF. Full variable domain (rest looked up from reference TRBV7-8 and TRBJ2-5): GAGVSQSPRYKVAKRGQDVALRCDPISGHVSLFWYQQALGQGPEFLTYFQNEAQLDKSGLPSDRFFAERPEGSVSTLKIQRTQQEDSAVYLCASSWLADQETQYFGPGTRLLVL.